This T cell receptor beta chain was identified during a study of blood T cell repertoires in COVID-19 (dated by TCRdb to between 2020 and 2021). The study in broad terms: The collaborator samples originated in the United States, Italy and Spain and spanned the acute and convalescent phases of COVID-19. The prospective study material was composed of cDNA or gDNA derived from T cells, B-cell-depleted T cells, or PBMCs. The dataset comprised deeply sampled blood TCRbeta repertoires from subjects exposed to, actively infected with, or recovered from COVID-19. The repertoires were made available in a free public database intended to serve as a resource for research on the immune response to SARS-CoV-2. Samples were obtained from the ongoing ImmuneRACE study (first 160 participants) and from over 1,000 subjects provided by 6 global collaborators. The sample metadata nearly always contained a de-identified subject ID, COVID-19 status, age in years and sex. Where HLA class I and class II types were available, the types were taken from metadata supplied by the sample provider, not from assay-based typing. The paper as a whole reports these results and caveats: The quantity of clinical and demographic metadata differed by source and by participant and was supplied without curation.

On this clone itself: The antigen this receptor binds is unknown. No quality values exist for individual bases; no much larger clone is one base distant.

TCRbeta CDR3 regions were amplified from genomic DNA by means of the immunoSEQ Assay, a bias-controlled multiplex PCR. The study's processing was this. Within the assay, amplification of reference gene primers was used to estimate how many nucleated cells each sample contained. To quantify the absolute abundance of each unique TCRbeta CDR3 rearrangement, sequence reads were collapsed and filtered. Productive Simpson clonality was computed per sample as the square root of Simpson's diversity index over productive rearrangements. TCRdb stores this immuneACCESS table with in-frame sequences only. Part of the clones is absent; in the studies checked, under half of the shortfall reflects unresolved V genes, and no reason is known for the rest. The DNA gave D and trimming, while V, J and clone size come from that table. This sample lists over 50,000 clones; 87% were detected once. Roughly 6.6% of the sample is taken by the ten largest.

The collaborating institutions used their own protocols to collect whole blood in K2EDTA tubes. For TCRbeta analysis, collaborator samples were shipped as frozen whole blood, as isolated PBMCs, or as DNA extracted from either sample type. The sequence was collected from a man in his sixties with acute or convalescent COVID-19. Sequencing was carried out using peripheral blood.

CDR3 loop: CASSLQDSYGYTF. The DNA sequence is given as TGTGCCAGCAGTTTACAGGACAGCTATGGCTACACCTTC. This sequence uses TRBV12-3 or TRBV12-4 and TRBJ1-2, and TRBD1 may be the D gene, going by 6 matching bases. V was cut back by 2 bases and J by 4 bases, leaving a gap of 8 bases between them. Its CDR3 holds 13 amino acids, cysteine through phenylalanine. The read is trimmed to its CDR3 DNA, 39 bases read in frame from base 1.